The clone carrying this T cell receptor (beta chain) was observed a handful of times. The antigen is unknown. These data come from a study of naive and memory T cell subsets. An equimolar mix of two oligonucleotides served as the beta constant-region primer for TRBC1 and TRBC2. Nested alpha and beta constant-region primers with the SP2 primer drove four PCR rounds on ligated cDNA. A 12-nucleotide UMI and the SP2 primer were added to the cDNA 3' end by oligonucleotide ligation. Each CDR3 protein gets one entry after TCRdb re-called the UMI-ligation and nested PCR reads with MiXCR. The table records about 100,000 distinct CDR3 sequences, 13% to 15% of them present only once. Study conclusions and caveats: Findings for naive and memory subsets could not be checked against ground truth. A few larger clonotypes appeared in naive repertoires, especially CD8, possibly memory cells re-expressing CD45RA. Over 95% of naive TCR sequences appeared only once after error correction, unlike memory subsets.

CMV status came from CD4+ IFNgamma after overnight CMV lysate stimulation. The CDR3 totals 13 residues. The ends were cut back, 5 bases at V and 2 bases at J, with 9 bases in the middle. Per germline, CDR1 SGHTA and CDR2 FQGTGA. Source material: naive CD8+ T cells from blood. The chain carries TRBV7-3 and TRBJ1-2, with D hard to call. The source is a human donor in good health. CDR3 loop: CASSPDGNYGYTF. The CDR3 nucleotides are TGTGCCAGCAGCCCCGACGGGAACTATGGCTACACCTTC. The whole variable domain, filled in from reference TRBV7-3 and TRBJ1-2, reads GAGVSQTPSNKVTEKGKYVELRCDPISGHTALYWYRQSLGQGPEFLIYFQGTGAADDSGLPNDRFFAVRPEGSVSTLKIQRTERGDSAVYLCASSPDGNYGYTFGSGTRLTVV.